The sequence of this T cell receptor (beta chain) was determined in a study of cytomegalovirus exposure and HLA in healthy donors. Germline CDR1 and CDR2: SEHNR and FQNEAQ (reference sequence). This CDR3 comprises 13 residues. Trimming left V 4 bases short and J 4 bases short, with 11 bases between. Amplification used 60 Vbeta primers and 13 Jbeta primers. Measured with immunoSEQ multiplex PCR; TCRdb has only the in-frame clones, and not every one. The table has roughly 77,000 clones, roughly 78% seen once; the top ten hold approximately 4.6%. This clone was found a few times. The chain combines TRBV7-9 with TRBJ2-7; TRBD1 might be the D (5 bases). This sequence was found in a middle-aged man in good health and CMV-seronegative. Sequencing was performed on PBMCs. The CDR3 coding sequence is TGTGCCAGCAGCTCCCGACAGATGTACGAGCAGTACTTC. This translates into CASSSRQMYEQYF.